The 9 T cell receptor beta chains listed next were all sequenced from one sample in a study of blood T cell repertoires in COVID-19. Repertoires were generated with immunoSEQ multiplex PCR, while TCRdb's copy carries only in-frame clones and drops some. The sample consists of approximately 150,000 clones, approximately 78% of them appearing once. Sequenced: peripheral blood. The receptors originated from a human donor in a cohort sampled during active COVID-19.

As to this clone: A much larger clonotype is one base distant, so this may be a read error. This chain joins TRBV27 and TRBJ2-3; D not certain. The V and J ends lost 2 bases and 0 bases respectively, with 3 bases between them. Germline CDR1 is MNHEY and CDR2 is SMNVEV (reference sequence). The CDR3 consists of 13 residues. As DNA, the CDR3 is TGTGCCAGCAGTTTAACTAGCACAGATACGCAGTATTTT. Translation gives CASSLTSTDTQYF.

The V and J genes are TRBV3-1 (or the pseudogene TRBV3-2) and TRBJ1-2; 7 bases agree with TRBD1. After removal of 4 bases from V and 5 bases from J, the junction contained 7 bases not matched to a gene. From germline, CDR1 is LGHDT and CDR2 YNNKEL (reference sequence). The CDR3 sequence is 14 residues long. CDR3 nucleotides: TGTGCCAGCAGCCCTAGGGGGCGCCAATATGGCTACACCTTC. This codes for CASSPRGRQYGYTF.

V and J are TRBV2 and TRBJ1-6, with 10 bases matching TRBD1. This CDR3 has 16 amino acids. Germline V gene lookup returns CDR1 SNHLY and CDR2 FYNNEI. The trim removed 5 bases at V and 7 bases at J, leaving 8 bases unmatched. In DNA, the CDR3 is TGTGCCAGCAGTTCCGGGACAGGGGAAGGCAATTCACCCCTCCACTTT. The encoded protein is CASSSGTGEGNSPLHF.

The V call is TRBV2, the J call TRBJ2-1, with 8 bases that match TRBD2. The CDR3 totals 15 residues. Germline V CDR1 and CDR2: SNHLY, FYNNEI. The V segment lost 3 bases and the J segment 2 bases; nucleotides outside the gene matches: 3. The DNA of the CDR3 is TGTGCCAGCAGTGACTCGCGGGAGGCCTACAATGAGCAGTTCTTC. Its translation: CASSDSREAYNEQFF.

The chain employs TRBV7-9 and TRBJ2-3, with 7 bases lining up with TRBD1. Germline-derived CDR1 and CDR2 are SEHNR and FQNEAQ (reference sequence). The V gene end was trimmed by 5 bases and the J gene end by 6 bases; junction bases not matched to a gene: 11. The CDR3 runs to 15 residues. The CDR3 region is CASSHIRGQADTQYF. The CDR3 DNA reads TGTGCCAGCAGCCACATTAGAGGACAGGCCGATACGCAGTATTTT.

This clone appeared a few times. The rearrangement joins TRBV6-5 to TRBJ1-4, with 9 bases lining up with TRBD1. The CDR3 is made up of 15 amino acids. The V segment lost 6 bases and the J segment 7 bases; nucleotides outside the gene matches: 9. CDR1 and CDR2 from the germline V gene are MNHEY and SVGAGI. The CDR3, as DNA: TGTGCCAGCAGAAGTATACAGGGGGCGAGTGAAAAACTGTTTTTT. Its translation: CASRSIQGASEKLFF.

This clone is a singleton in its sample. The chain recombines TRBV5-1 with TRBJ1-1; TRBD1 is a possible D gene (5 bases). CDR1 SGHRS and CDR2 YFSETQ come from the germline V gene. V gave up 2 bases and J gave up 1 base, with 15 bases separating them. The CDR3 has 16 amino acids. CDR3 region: CASSFSQGLSNTEAFF. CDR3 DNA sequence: TGCGCCAGCAGCTTTTCGCAGGGACTATCGAACACTGAAGCTTTCTTT.

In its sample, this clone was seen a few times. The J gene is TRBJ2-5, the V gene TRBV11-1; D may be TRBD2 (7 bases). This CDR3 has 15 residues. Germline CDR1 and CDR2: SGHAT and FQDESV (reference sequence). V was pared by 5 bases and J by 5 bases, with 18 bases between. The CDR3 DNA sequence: TGTGCCAGCAGCCTCCCGGGCTCGGGGGGCGAGACCCAGTACTTC. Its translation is CASSLPGSGGETQYF. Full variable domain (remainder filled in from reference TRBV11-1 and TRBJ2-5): EAEVAQSPRYKITEKSQAVAFWCDPISGHATLYWYRQILGQGPELLVQFQDESVVDDSQLPKDRFSAERLKGVDSTLKIQPAELGDSAMYLCASSLPGSGGETQYFGPGTRLLVL.

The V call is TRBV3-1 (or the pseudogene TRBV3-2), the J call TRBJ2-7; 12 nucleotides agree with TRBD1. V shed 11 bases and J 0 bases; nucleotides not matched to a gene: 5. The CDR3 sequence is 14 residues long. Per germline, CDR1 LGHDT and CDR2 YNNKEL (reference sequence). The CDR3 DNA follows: TGTGCCCACCGGGGACAGGGGGCCTCCTACGAGCAGTACTTC. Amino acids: CAHRGQGASYEQYF.